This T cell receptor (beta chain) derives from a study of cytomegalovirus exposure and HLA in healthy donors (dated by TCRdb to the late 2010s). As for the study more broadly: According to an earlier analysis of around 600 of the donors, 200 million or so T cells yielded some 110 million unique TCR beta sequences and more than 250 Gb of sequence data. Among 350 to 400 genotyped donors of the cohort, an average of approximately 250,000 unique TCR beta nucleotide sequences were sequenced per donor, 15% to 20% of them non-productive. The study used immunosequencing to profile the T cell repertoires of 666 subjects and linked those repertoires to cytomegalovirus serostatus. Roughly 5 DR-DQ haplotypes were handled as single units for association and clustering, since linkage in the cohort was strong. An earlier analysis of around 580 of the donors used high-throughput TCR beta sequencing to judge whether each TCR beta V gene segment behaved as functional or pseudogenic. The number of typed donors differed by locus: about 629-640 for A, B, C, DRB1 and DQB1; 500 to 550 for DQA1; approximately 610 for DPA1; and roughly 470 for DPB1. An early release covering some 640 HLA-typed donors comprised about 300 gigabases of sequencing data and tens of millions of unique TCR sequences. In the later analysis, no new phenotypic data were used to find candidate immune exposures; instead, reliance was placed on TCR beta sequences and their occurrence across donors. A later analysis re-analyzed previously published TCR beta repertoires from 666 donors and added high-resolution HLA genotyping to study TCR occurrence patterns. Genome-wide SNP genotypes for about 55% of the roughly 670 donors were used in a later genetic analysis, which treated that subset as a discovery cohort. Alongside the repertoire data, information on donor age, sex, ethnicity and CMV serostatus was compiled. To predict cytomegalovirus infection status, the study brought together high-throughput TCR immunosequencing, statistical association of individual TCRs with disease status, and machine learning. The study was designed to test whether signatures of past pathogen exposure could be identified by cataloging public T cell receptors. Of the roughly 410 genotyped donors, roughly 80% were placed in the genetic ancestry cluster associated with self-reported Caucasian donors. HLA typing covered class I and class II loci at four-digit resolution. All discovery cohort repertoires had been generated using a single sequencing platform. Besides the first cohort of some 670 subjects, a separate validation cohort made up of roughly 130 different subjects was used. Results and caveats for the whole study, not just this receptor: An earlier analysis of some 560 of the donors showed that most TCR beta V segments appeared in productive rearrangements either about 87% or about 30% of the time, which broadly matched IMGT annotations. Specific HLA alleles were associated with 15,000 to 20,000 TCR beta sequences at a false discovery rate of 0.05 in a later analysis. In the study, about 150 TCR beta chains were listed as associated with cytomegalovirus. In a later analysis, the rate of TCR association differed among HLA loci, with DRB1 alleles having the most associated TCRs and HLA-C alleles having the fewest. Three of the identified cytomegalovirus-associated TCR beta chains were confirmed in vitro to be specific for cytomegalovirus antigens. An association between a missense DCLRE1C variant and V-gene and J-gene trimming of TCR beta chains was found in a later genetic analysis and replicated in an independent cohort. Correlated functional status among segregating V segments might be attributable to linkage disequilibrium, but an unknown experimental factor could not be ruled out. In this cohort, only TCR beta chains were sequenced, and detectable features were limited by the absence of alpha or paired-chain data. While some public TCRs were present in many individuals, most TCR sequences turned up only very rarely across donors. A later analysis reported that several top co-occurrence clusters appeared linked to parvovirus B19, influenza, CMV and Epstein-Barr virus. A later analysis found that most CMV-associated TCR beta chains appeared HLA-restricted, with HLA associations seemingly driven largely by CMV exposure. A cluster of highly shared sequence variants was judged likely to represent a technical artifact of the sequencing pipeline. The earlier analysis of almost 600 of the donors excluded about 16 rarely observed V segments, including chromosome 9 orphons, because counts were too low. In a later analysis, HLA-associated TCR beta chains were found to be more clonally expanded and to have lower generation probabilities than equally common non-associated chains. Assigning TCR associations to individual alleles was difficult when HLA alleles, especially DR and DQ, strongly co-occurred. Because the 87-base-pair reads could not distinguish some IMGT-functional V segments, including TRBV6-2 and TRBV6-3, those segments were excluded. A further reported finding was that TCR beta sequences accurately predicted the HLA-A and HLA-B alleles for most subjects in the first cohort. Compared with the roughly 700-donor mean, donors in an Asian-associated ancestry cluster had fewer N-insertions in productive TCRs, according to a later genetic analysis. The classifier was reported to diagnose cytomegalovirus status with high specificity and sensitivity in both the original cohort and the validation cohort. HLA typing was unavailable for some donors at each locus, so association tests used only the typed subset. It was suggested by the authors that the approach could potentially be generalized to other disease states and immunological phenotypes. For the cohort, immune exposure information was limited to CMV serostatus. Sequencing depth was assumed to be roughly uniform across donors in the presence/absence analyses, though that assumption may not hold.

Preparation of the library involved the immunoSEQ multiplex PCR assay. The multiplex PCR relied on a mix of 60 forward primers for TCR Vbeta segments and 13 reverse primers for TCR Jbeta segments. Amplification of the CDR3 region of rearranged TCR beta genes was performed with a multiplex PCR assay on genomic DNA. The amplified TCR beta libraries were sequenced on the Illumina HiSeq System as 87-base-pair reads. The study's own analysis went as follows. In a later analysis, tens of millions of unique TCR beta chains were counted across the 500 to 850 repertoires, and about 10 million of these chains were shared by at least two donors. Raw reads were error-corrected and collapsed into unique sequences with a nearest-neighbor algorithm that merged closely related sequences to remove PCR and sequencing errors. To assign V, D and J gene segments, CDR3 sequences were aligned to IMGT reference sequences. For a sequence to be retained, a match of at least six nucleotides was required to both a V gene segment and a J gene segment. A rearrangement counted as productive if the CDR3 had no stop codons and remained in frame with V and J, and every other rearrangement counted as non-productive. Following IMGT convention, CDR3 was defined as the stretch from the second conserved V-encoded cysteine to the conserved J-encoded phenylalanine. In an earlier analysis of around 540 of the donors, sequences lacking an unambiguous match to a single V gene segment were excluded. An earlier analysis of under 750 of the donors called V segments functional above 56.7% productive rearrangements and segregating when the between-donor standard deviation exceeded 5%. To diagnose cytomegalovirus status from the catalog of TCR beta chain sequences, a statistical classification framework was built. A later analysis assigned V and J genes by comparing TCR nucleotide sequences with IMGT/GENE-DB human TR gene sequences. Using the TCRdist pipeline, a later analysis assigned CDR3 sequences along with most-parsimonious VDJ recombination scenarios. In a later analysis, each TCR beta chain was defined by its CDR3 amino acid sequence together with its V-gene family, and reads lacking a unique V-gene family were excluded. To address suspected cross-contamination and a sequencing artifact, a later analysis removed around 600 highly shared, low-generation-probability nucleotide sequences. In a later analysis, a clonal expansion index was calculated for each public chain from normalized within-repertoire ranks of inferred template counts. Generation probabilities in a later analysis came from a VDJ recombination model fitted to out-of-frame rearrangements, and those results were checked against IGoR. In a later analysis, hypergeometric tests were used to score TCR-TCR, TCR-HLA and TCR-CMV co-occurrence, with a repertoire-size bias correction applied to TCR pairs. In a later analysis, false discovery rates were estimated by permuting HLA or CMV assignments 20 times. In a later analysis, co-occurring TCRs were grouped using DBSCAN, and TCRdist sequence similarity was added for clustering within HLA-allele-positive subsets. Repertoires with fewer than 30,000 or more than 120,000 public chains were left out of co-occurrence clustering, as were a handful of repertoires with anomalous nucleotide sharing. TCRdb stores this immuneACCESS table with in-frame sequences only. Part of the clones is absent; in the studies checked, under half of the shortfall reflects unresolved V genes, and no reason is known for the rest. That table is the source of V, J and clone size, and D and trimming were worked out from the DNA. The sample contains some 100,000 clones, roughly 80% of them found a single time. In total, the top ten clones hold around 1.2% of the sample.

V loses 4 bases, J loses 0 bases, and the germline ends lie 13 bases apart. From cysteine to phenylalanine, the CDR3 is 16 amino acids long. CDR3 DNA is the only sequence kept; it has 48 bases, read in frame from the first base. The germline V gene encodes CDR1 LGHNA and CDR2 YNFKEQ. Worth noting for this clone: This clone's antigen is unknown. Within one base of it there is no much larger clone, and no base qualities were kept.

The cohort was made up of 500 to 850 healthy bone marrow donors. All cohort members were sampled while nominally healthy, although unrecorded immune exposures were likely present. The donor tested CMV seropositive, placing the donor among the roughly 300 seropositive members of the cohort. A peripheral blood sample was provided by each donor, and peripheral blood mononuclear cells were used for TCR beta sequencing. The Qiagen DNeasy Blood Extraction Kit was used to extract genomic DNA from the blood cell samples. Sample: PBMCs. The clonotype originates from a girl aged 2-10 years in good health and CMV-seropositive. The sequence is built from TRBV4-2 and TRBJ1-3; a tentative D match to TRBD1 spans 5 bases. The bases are TGTGCCAGCAGCCCCCAGACGACAGTCTCTGGAAACACCATATATTTT. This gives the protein CASSPQTTVSGNTIYF.